A selection of T cell receptor beta chains follows, all from one sample in a study of shared clonotypes between healthy human individuals. Measured with immunoSEQ multiplex PCR; TCRdb has only the in-frame clones, and not every one. This table holds nearly 600,000 clones, nearly 97% found once. Sequenced input: naive CD8+ T cells sorted from blood. Receptors originate from a woman aged 30 to 39 in good health. Each CDR3 is given with its conserved first and last residue. The D gene is left open where the match is weak. Size is omitted from some rows. Given values are once, few, many or a class for expanded clones.

.	.	TRBJ2-1	TRBV7-8	15	TGTGCCAGCAGCTTGGGGCCTAGCTCCTACAATGAGCAGTTCTTC	CASSLGPSSYNEQFF
.	TRBD2	TRBJ2-7	TRBV27	13	TGTGCCAGCAGCCCTAGCGGGTCCTACGAGCAGTACTTC	CASSPSGSYEQYF
.	.	TRBJ2-7	TRBV5-6	13	TGTGCCAGCAGCTTGGCTCGAACCTACGAGCAGTACTTC	CASSLARTYEQYF
.	TRBD2	TRBJ2-1	TRBV7-8	16	TGTGCCAGCAGCCGGCCTAGCGGGAGTCAGGTCAATGAGCAGTTCTTC	CASSRPSGSQVNEQFF
.	.	TRBJ1-4	TRBV5-4	12	TGTGCCAGCAGCATTGGCGGGGAAAAACTGTTTTTT	CASSIGGEKLFF
.	.	TRBJ1-2	TRBV7-9	14	TGTGCCAGCAGCGAGGACGGCTCTAACTATGGCTACACCTTC	CASSEDGSNYGYTF
.	.	TRBJ2-2	TRBV19	15	TGTGCCAGTAGTATATACGTGGCAGACACCGGGGAGCTGTTTTTT	CASSIYVADTGELFF
.	.	TRBJ2-5	TRBV7-9	13	TGTGCCAGCAGCTTATCGGAACAAGAGACCCAGTACTTC	CASSLSEQETQYF
.	.	TRBJ2-5	TRBV28	14	TGTGCCAGCAGCCCTCGAGGGGTAAGCGAGACCCAGTACTTC	CASSPRGVSETQYF
.	.	TRBJ1-1	TRBV30	12	TGTGCCTGGAGTGTTCAGGGTTTTCAAGCTTTCTTT	CAWSVQGFQAFF
once	.	TRBJ1-1	TRBV7-9	14	TGTGCCAGCAGCATTGGAGGGCTGGACCCTGAAGCTTTCTTT	CASSIGGLDPEAFF
.	.	TRBJ1-1	TRBV7-8	13	TGTGCCAGCAGCTTAGAATTGAACACTGAAGCTTTCTTT	CASSLELNTEAFF
once	.	TRBJ2-7	TRBV2	12	TGTGCCAGCAGGGACCAGGGCTACGAGCAGTACTTC	CASRDQGYEQYF
.	.	TRBJ2-1	TRBV7-9	12	TGTGCCACCAGGACCCCGAGTGGAGAGCAGTTCTTC	CATRTPSGEQFF
.	.	TRBJ2-7	TRBV5-1	14	TGCGCCAGCAGCCTCACCGGGACACCAGGCGAGCAGTACTTC	CASSLTGTPGEQYF
.	.	TRBJ2-1	TRBV10-3	15	TGTGCCATCAGTGCGAGCACGGCTACTCGGAATGAGCAGTTCTTC	CAISASTATRNEQFF
.	.	TRBJ2-3	TRBV21-1	15	TGTGCCAGCAGTCCTACTAGCGTAAGCACAGATACGCAGTATTTT	CASSPTSVSTDTQYF
.	.	TRBJ1-1	TRBV5-8	15	TGTGCCAGCAGCTTGGCCTATGGTGGGGACACTGAAGCTTTCTTT	CASSLAYGGDTEAFF
.	.	TRBJ2-7	TRBV4-1	16	TGCGCCAGCAGCCAAGAGGTAGCAGGGGAGACCTACGAGCAGTACTTC	CASSQEVAGETYEQYF
.	TRBD1	TRBJ2-7	TRBV2	11	TGTGCCAGCAAAGGACAGGGAGAGCAGTACTTC	CASKGQGEQYF
.	TRBD2	TRBJ2-1	TRBV4-1	15	TGCGCCAGCAGCCAAGTGGAACTAGCGGGAAGCGAGCAGTTCTTC	CASSQVELAGSEQFF
.	TRBD2	TRBJ2-7	TRBV28	14	TGTGCCAGCAGTTTGTACGCGGGAGGGGGCGAGCAGTACTTC	CASSLYAGGGEQYF
.	TRBD1	TRBJ2-5	TRBV19	16	TGTGCCAGTAGTATAGATCCGGACAGGGACAAAGAGACCCAGTACTTC	CASSIDPDRDKETQYF
few	.	TRBJ2-3	TRBV6-5	14	TGTGCCAGCAGCCCCAAGGGGAGTTGGGATACGCAGTATTTT	CASSPKGSWDTQYF
.	.	TRBJ1-5	TRBV19	15	TGTGCCAGTAGTACAACAGGCGACAGCAATCAGCCCCAGCATTTT	CASSTTGDSNQPQHF
.	TRBD2	TRBJ2-5	TRBV7-2	15	TGTGCCAGCAGCTTTACTAGCGGGAGGGCCGGGACCCAGTACTTC	CASSFTSGRAGTQYF
.	TRBD2	TRBJ2-7	TRBV5-1	18	TGCGCCAGCAGCTTGGCCTCTAGCGGGAAAGGGATAGTCCACGAGCAGTACTTC	CASSLASSGKGIVHEQYF
.	.	TRBJ1-3	TRBV28	14	TGTGCCAGCAGTTTCAAATCGGCTGGAAACACCATATATTTT	CASSFKSAGNTIYF
.	.	TRBJ2-1	TRBV7-9	15	TGTGCCAGCAGCTTAGGGCTAGCCGAGGACAATGAGCAGTTCTTC	CASSLGLAEDNEQFF
.	TRBD1	TRBJ1-5	TRBV2	16	TGTGCCAGCAGGGGAATTACAGGGGTAGAAGATCAGCCCCAGCATTTT	CASRGITGVEDQPQHF
.	.	TRBJ2-7	TRBV5-1	15	TGCGCCAGCAGCTTGAGGCAGGCCCCAACCTACGAGCAGTACTTC	CASSLRQAPTYEQYF
.	.	TRBJ1-5	TRBV5-1	15	TGCGCCAGCAGCCAAAGGGCAGGGCCCAATCAGCCCCAGCATTTT	CASSQRAGPNQPQHF
once	TRBD2	TRBJ2-2	TRBV28	18	TGTGCCAGCAGTAACCGGGGACTAGCGGGACCGAAAACCGGGGAGCTGTTTTTT	CASSNRGLAGPKTGELFF
.	.	TRBJ2-3	TRBV9	18	TGTGCCAGCAGCGTAGACGAATGGGGAGGGGGGAGCACAGATACGCAGTATTTT	CASSVDEWGGGSTDTQYF
.	.	TRBJ1-1	TRBV28	15	TGTGCCAGCAGTCGCACCCCCGGGGCGCGGACTGAAGCTTTCTTT	CASSRTPGARTEAFF
.	TRBD2	TRBJ2-2	TRBV7-9	17	TGTGCCAGCAGCCCACAAAAGGGACTAGCGGCCACCGGGGAGCTGTTTTTT	CASSPQKGLAATGELFF
.	TRBD1	TRBJ2-7	TRBV19	14	TGTGCCAGTAGTTACCAGGGGGTGGCCTACGAGCAGTACTTC	CASSYQGVAYEQYF
.	TRBD1	TRBJ2-7	TRBV27	15	TGTGCCAGCAGACCCGTGGGGGACAGAACCTACGAGCAGTACTTC	CASRPVGDRTYEQYF
once	TRBD2	TRBJ2-1	TRBV11-2	15	TGTGCCAGCAGCCCCATACTAGCGGGATACAATGAGCAGTTCTTC	CASSPILAGYNEQFF
.	.	TRBJ2-7	TRBV19	14	TGTGCCAGTAGTCCCTTGGACAGCACCTACGAGCAGTACTTC	CASSPLDSTYEQYF